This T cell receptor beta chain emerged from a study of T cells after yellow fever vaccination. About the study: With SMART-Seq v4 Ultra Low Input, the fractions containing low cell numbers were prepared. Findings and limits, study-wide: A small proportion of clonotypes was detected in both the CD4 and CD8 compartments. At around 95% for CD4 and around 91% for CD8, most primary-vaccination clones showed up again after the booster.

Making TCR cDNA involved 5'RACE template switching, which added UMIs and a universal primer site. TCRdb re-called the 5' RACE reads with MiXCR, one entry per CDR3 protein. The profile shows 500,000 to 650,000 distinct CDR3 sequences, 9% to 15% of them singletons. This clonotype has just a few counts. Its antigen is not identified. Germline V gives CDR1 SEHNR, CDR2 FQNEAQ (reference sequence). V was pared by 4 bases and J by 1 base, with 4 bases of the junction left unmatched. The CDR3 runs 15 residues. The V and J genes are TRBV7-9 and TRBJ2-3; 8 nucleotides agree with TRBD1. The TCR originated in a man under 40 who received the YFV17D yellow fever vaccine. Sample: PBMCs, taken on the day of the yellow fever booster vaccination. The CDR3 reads CASSSTGVGTDTQYF. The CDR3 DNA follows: TGTGCCAGCAGCTCGACAGGGGTCGGCACAGATACGCAGTATTTT. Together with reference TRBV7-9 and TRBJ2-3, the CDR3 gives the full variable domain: DTGVSQNPRHKITKRGQNVTFRCDPISEHNRLYWYRQTLGQGPEFLTYFQNEAQLEKSRLLSDRFSAERPKGSFSTLEIQRTEQGDSAMYLCASSSTGVGTDTQYFGPGTRLTVL.